This TCR beta chain is drawn from a study of T cell responses to AZD1222 COVID-19 vaccine (dated by TCRdb to the early 2020s). Regarding the research as a whole: AZD1222 recipients whose second dose came at about 4 weeks and those whose second dose came at about 12 weeks were combined into one group, since spike-specific TCR depth and breadth did not differ between the two schedules. Trial participants were enrolled by age into subgroups of 18-55, 56-69 and 70-plus years, and around 150, 29 and 61 TCR-sequenced participants, respectively, were included in these subgroups. TCR sequencing covered 233 trial participants: 200 to 220 given two doses of AZD1222 and 26 given two doses of MenACWY control vaccine. Paper-wide results and their limitations: In the small 56-69-year group, the increase in depth fell short of significance, most likely because of low power. Participants were mostly white British, with more females than males. The authors suggested clonal diversity may have been underestimated. CD4 TCRs associated with the vaccine covered the entire spike protein, and the dominant responses were in regions 160-218 and 743-854. Conclusions about previously exposed vaccinees are limited, since just five to seven AZD1222 recipients were seropositive for SARS-CoV-2 at baseline. Reportedly, almost half of the unique spike-specific TCRs recognized epitopes lying outside the regions that are mutated in the B.1.351 and B.1.1.7 variants. Because no day 14 peak-response samples were available, repertoires were characterized only after the peak T cell response. After two AZD1222 doses, spike-specific TCR breadth and depth were significantly higher than at day 0 and than in MenACWY recipients.

In the case of this clone: Its cognate antigen has yet to be identified. No much larger clone is present one base from it, and per-base qualities are unavailable.

According to the study, the label for this sample's time point signals: baseline before first vaccination. The vaccinee samples were drawn from two UK trials, COV001 and COV002, one of which was a single-blind randomized controlled phase 2/3 trial testing AZD1222 (ChAdOx1 nCoV-19) in healthy adults. For TCRbeta chain sequencing, PBMC samples from trial participants were taken at day 0 and at day 28 after the second dose. The CDR3 regions of human TCRbeta chains were analyzed by immunosequencing. From the authors' description of their analysis: TCRs in the repertoires were compared against a reference library of SARS-CoV-2-specific TCRs that had been generated with the MIRA antigen-specificity platform. Breadth meant the fraction of unique TCRs that were SARS-CoV-2-associated, whereas depth meant the fraction of total T cells that were SARS-CoV-2-associated. Using the MIRA data, every spike-specific TCR was mapped to the spike region that the TCR reacted to and assigned to either a CD4 or a CD8 class. Log10-transformed breadth and depth values were compared by one-way ANOVA with Sidak's multiple comparisons tests. Here the immuneACCESS table is served through TCRdb, limited to in-frame sequences with V and J called. Missing clones are a known gap in these copies; in checked studies unresolved V genes cover under half, and the rest lacks a known reason. For V, J and clone size, that table is used; D and trimming come from the DNA. The sample has roughly 120,000 clones on record, approximately 90% of them singletons. Clones ranked in the top ten supply around 4.8% of the sample.

At the junction V is shortened by 0 bases and J by 3 bases, with 9 bases in between. The CDR3 holds 14 amino acids from the cysteine to the phenylalanine. The DNA shown is the 42-base CDR3, in frame from base 1. CDR1 and CDR2 are drawn from the germline V gene: SGHRS, YFSETQ. The chain links TRBV5-1 with TRBJ1-1; no D segment can be confidently identified. This TCR was recovered from an adult in good health. This specimen consisted of peripheral blood, obtained on day 0 of AZD1222 vaccination. The bases read TGCGCCAGCAGCTTGGAGGACCGGGACACTGAAGCTTTCTTT. Its translation is CASSLEDRDTEAFF.